The 8 T cell receptor beta chains below all came from one sample that was sequenced in a study of Tregs in tolerant kidney transplant recipients. TCRdb keeps only in-frame clones here, not all; method: immunoSEQ multiplex PCR. The sample lists tens of thousands of clones, roughly 88% occurring once. This specimen was Tregs from blood, taken before the transplant. The receptors were sampled from a human donor who received a combined kidney and bone marrow transplant.

This clone was picked up one time. The chain couples TRBV7-2 to TRBJ2-2; tentatively, D is TRBD1 (5 bases). The V and J ends lost 1 base and 6 bases respectively, with 15 bases between them. This CDR3 is 16 amino acids long. In germline, CDR1 is SGHTA, CDR2 FQGNSA. The CDR3 DNA follows: TGTGCCAGCAGCTTAGAGCCCAGGGAACTGGCCGGGGAGCTGTTTTTT. Its protein is CASSLEPRELAGELFF.

This sequence joins TRBV11-3 and TRBJ2-1; D ambiguous. The germline CDR1 and CDR2 sequences are SGHNT and YENEEA. CDR3 length equals 12 residues. Deletions cut 0 bases from V and 9 bases from J, with 6 bases between. CDR3 sequence reads: CASSLDGFEQFF. The CDR3 region has the DNA TGTGCCAGCAGCTTAGATGGGTTTGAGCAGTTCTTC.

The chain joins TRBV7-2 to TRBJ1-1, with D possibly matching TRBD1 (6 bases). Germline V gives CDR1 SGHTA, CDR2 FQGNSA. The V and J ends lost 6 bases and 10 bases respectively, with 18 bases between them. CDR3 size: 13 residues. CDR3 in DNA: TGTGCCAGCAGGGCAGGGTCGACAGGACGAGCTTTCTTT. The encoded protein is CASRAGSTGRAFF.

The sample holds one count of this clone. The rearrangement uses TRBV7-2 and TRBJ2-7; 10 bases match TRBD2. Germline CDR1 and CDR2: SGHTA and FQGNSA. V lost 1 base and J lost 6; bases outside the gene matches: 6. This CDR3 is 15 amino acids long. CDR3 loop: CASSLDSAGGSEQYF. In DNA, the CDR3 is TGTGCCAGCAGCTTAGATTCAGCGGGAGGGAGCGAGCAGTACTTC.

The J gene is TRBJ2-6, the V gene TRBV28, with no clear D. Germline CDR1 MDHEN, CDR2 SYDVKM. CDR3 length: 15 amino acids. Trimming left V 5 bases short and J 5 bases short, with 13 bases between. The CDR3: CASSRVDLWANVLTF. The DNA for the CDR3 is TGTGCCAGCAGTCGCGTTGATCTGTGGGCCAACGTCCTGACTTTC.

The chain employs TRBV7-2 and TRBJ2-5, with TRBD2 matching 11 bases. This CDR3 contains 13 residues. V trimming: 4 bases; J trimming: 12 bases; junction bases outside the gene matches: 7. The germline V gene encodes CDR1 SGHTA and CDR2 FQGNSA. The CDR3 is CASSWGTSGKKYF. CDR3 coding DNA: TGTGCCAGCAGCTGGGGGACTAGCGGAAAAAAGTACTTC.

V is TRBV6-1 and J is TRBJ2-7, with D hard to call. The ends were cut back, 1 base at V and 0 bases at J, with 13 bases in the middle. Germline-derived CDR1 and CDR2 are MNHNS and SASEGT. The CDR3 sequence is 16 residues long. CDR3 sequence: CASSEGRGRRSYEQYF. The CDR3 DNA sequence: TGTGCCAGCAGTGAAGGTCGTGGCAGGCGCTCCTACGAGCAGTACTTC.

The CDR3 DNA follows: TGTGCCAGCTCCGGTAGGTTTGGACGACAGCCCCAGCATTTT. Amino acid sequence: CASSGRFGRQPQHF. V usage is TRBV6-5 and J usage is TRBJ1-5; D is ambiguous. There are 14 residues in the CDR3. V lost 8 bases and J lost 7, with 18 bases in between. Germline assignment: CDR1 MNHEY and CDR2 SVGAGI.